These T cell receptor beta chains were read from a single sample in a study of blood T cell repertoires in COVID-19. The method was immunoSEQ multiplex PCR; TCRdb's version includes in-frame clones alone and lacks a portion of them. The repertoire holds about half a million clones, 70% to 90% seen once, with about 3.2% in the top ten. The sequencing input was peripheral blood. The receptors were sampled from a human donor in a cohort sampled during active COVID-19. The CDR3 runs from the conserved cysteine through the conserved F or W. A D gene is named only where the DNA matches it firmly. Not every row has a clone size; where given, it reads once, few, many or a size class.

D: -
size: once
V: TRBV12-3/TRBV12-4
J: TRBJ1-1
CDR3: CASSPRGEVEAFF
DNA: TGTGCCAGCAGTCCCAGAGGGGAGGTTGAAGCTTTCTTT

D: -
size: -
V: TRBV19
J: TRBJ2-1
CDR3: CASSTLHNEQFF
DNA: TGTGCCAGTAGTACACTACACAATGAGCAGTTCTTC

D: -
size: -
V: TRBV9
J: TRBJ2-2
CDR3: CASSVEGGGGAGELFF
DNA: TGTGCCAGCAGCGTAGAAGGTGGAGGGGGGGCCGGGGAGCTGTTTTTT

D: -
size: -
V: TRBV19
J: TRBJ1-3
CDR3: CASSSLPVSGNTIYF
DNA: TGTGCCAGTAGTTCCCTTCCTGTCTCTGGAAACACCATATATTTT

D: TRBD1
size: -
V: TRBV7-2
J: TRBJ1-5
CDR3: CASSLEGALDQPQHF
DNA: TGTGCCAGCAGCTTAGAGGGGGCGCTTGATCAGCCCCAGCATTTT

D: -
size: -
V: TRBV11-1
J: TRBJ1-6
CDR3: CASSSNESPLHF
DNA: TGTGCCAGCAGCTCTAACGAATCACCCCTCCACTTT

D: TRBD2
size: -
V: TRBV7-9
J: TRBJ2-7
CDR3: CASSSSLAGGSEQYF
DNA: TGTGCCAGCAGCTCCTCCCTAGCGGGAGGATCCGAGCAGTACTTC

D: -
size: few
V: TRBV4-1
J: TRBJ1-5
CDR3: CASSRLSSNQPQHF
DNA: TGCGCCAGCAGCCGTCTTAGTAGCAATCAGCCCCAGCATTTT

D: -
size: -
V: TRBV5-1
J: TRBJ2-7
CDR3: CASSLEGGNEQYF
DNA: TGCGCCAGCAGCTTGGAGGGAGGCAACGAGCAGTACTTC

D: -
size: -
V: TRBV4-1
J: TRBJ1-1
CDR3: CASSQGSAGGGTEAFF
DNA: TGCGCCAGCAGCCAAGGGTCGGCCGGAGGCGGCACTGAAGCTTTCTTT

D: TRBD2
size: -
V: TRBV25-1
J: TRBJ2-3
CDR3: CASFGTSGGGADTQYF
DNA: TGTGCCAGCTTTGGGACTAGCGGGGGGGGCGCAGATACGCAGTATTTT

D: -
size: -
V: TRBV18
J: TRBJ1-2
CDR3: CASSPRQAGGYGYTF
DNA: TGTGCCAGCTCACCCCGACAAGCCGGGGGCTATGGCTACACCTTC

D: -
size: -
V: TRBV19
J: TRBJ2-3
CDR3: CASSMADLDTQYF
DNA: TGTGCCAGTAGTATGGCCGATCTGGATACGCAGTATTTT

D: TRBD1
size: -
V: TRBV27
J: TRBJ2-3
CDR3: CASRRTGGADTQYF
DNA: TGTGCCAGCAGGCGGACAGGGGGCGCAGATACGCAGTATTTT

D: -
size: -
V: TRBV4-1
J: TRBJ1-3
CDR3: CASSQDQISSGNTIYF
DNA: TGCGCCAGCAGCCAAGATCAAATCAGCTCTGGAAACACCATATATTTT

D: TRBD1
size: -
V: TRBV5-6
J: TRBJ1-6
CDR3: CASSLGRQGSPLHF
DNA: TGTGCCAGCAGCTTGGGGAGACAGGGATCACCCCTCCACTTT

D: TRBD2
size: -
V: TRBV5-1
J: TRBJ2-1
CDR3: CASSSRTSGNNEQFF
DNA: TGCGCCAGCAGCTCCCGGACTAGCGGTAACAATGAGCAGTTCTTC

D: TRBD2
size: -
V: TRBV27
J: TRBJ2-7
CDR3: CASSFVEAGGRYEQYF
DNA: TGTGCCAGCAGTTTCGTGGAAGCGGGAGGACGCTACGAGCAGTACTTC

D: -
size: -
V: TRBV6-5
J: TRBJ1-1
CDR3: CASSYRGGEAFF
DNA: TGTGCCAGCAGTTATCGAGGGGGTGAAGCTTTCTTT

D: TRBD1
size: -
V: TRBV7-9
J: TRBJ1-6
CDR3: CASSLVGQGFYNSPLHF
DNA: TGTGCCAGCAGCTTAGTGGGACAGGGGTTTTATAATTCACCCCTCCACTTT

D: -
size: -
V: TRBV24-1
J: TRBJ1-2
CDR3: CATGGGTYGYTF
DNA: TGTGCCACCGGGGGGGGCACCTATGGCTACACCTTC

D: -
size: -
V: TRBV19
J: TRBJ1-1
CDR3: CASSIPGVLHEAFF
DNA: TGTGCCAGTAGTATCCCGGGAGTACTCCATGAAGCTTTCTTT

D: -
size: -
V: TRBV5-6
J: TRBJ2-3
CDR3: CASSLDLGSFGDTQYF
DNA: TGTGCCAGCAGCTTGGACCTTGGGAGCTTCGGAGATACGCAGTATTTT

D: -
size: -
V: TRBV6-5
J: TRBJ1-1
CDR3: CASSRGGGFEAFF
DNA: TGTGCCAGCAGCCGCGGGGGGGGGTTTGAAGCTTTCTTT

D: -
size: -
V: TRBV15
J: TRBJ2-3
CDR3: CATSRYRRSGRPSTDTQYF
DNA: TGTGCCACCAGCAGGTATAGGCGGTCGGGGAGGCCGAGCACAGATACGCAGTATTTT

D: -
size: -
V: TRBV19
J: TRBJ1-2
CDR3: CASSVEVRNYGYTF
DNA: TGTGCCAGTAGTGTTGAAGTTCGGAACTATGGCTACACCTTC

D: -
size: -
V: TRBV6-5
J: TRBJ1-2
CDR3: CASTSSGPNYGYTF
DNA: TGTGCCAGCACATCGTCTGGGCCTAACTATGGCTACACCTTC

D: -
size: -
V: TRBV10-3
J: TRBJ2-3
CDR3: CAISERTAYTQYF
DNA: TGTGCCATCAGTGAAAGGACAGCATATACGCAGTATTTT

D: -
size: -
V: TRBV14
J: TRBJ2-7
CDR3: CASSLQLGYKDNYYEQYF
DNA: TGTGCCAGCAGCCTACAGCTCGGGTATAAGGACAACTACTACGAGCAGTACTTC

D: -
size: -
V: TRBV5-4
J: TRBJ1-2
CDR3: CASSLVPVDYGYTF
DNA: TGTGCCAGCAGCTTGGTCCCAGTCGACTATGGCTACACCTTC

D: TRBD1
size: -
V: TRBV10-1
J: TRBJ2-1
CDR3: CASSVGGRVDEQFF
DNA: TGCGCCAGCAGTGTAGGGGGCCGCGTAGATGAGCAGTTCTTC

D: -
size: -
V: TRBV7-2
J: TRBJ1-5
CDR3: CASSSREDRHSNQPQHF
DNA: TGTGCCAGCAGCTCACGGGAGGACCGCCATAGCAATCAGCCCCAGCATTTT

D: -
size: -
V: TRBV6-5
J: TRBJ2-2
CDR3: CASSTSTRSTGELFF
DNA: TGTGCCAGCAGCACTTCCACGAGGAGCACCGGGGAGCTGTTTTTT

D: -
size: -
V: TRBV5-1
J: TRBJ2-1
CDR3: CASSLEPARTFGNEQFF
DNA: TGCGCCAGCAGCTTGGAACCAGCGCGCACTTTTGGCAATGAGCAGTTCTTC

D: -
size: -
V: TRBV10-3
J: TRBJ1-4
CDR3: CAISESPQGREKLFF
DNA: TGTGCCATCAGTGAGTCGCCGCAGGGTCGGGAAAAACTGTTTTTT

D: -
size: -
V: TRBV19
J: TRBJ2-6
CDR3: CASSIQGRSGANVLTF
DNA: TGTGCCAGTAGTATACAGGGCCGCTCTGGGGCCAACGTCCTGACTTTC

D: -
size: -
V: TRBV27
J: TRBJ1-1
CDR3: CASRRLGSGGEAFF
DNA: TGTGCCAGCAGAAGATTAGGATCGGGGGGAGAAGCTTTCTTT